One and the same sample provided the 12 T cell receptor beta chains below, sequenced in a study of OX40 agonist ivuxolimab in advanced cancers. Sequenced by immunoSEQ multiplex PCR; TCRdb stores in-frame clones only, minus some. Altogether approximately 100,000 clones are present, 90% being singletons, with the ten largest covering approximately 0.52%. The specimen was CD4+ or CD8+ T cells sorted from blood, collected in a trial of the OX40 agonist ivuxolimab. Receptors were obtained from an adult with an advanced solid tumor such as melanoma, head and neck, liver or kidney cancer.

The V gene is TRBV27, the J gene TRBJ2-7; D uncertain. The germline CDR1 and CDR2 sequences are MNHEY and SMNVEV (reference sequence). V was shortened by 3 bases and J by 6 bases, with 15 bases between the two germline ends. The CDR3 length is 14 residues. In nucleotides, the CDR3 is TGTGCCAGCAGTTTTAATCCGGCAATCTCCGAGCAGTACTTC. Protein product: CASSFNPAISEQYF.

This chain links TRBV28 with TRBJ1-6, with unresolved D. V was trimmed by 1 base and J by 8 bases, leaving 12 bases between them. This CDR3 contains 15 residues. CDR1 and CDR2 from the germline V gene are MDHEN and SYDVKM. The CDR3 here is CASSLYRATYSPLHF. As DNA, the CDR3 is TGTGCCAGCAGTTTATATCGGGCTACATATTCACCCCTCCACTTT.

This chain links TRBV5-1 with TRBJ2-7; D is undetermined. From germline, CDR1 is SGHRS and CDR2 YFSETQ. Trimming took off 0 bases at V and 0 bases at J, with 13 bases between the two ends. The CDR3 covers 16 residues. This CDR3 reads CASSLVSRPDSYEQYF. The CDR3 region has the DNA TGCGCCAGCAGCTTGGTTTCACGCCCGGACTCCTACGAGCAGTACTTC.

The chain uses TRBV27 and TRBJ1-2, with D perhaps TRBD1 (5 bases). Germline V gene sequence: CDR1 MNHEY, CDR2 SMNVEV (reference sequence). Trimming took off 4 bases at V and 3 bases at J, with 15 bases between the two ends. The CDR3 covers 15 residues. CDR3 amino acids: CASSSEGAGDYGYTF. CDR3 DNA: TGTGCCAGCAGTTCCGAAGGGGCCGGGGACTATGGCTACACCTTC.

V and J are TRBV6-1 and TRBJ2-5; maybe TRBD2 (5 bases). Per the germline V gene, CDR1 is MNHNS and CDR2 is SASEGT. The CDR3 is 12 amino acids. The V gene lost 7 bases and the J gene lost 5 bases, with 11 bases spanning the gap. DNA for the CDR3: TGTGCCAGCAAGGCAGGCGGGGAGACCCAGTACTTC. It codes for CASKAGGETQYF.

This clone was recorded once. CDR3 region: CASSLSLTGTSTDTQYF. Here the CDR3 DNA reads TGTGCCAGCAGTTTATCCCTCACCGGGACTAGTACAGATACGCAGTATTTT. This chain joins TRBV27 and TRBJ2-3, with 8 bases lining up with TRBD2. Losses at the gene ends were 0 bases for V and 3 bases for J; bases not matched to a gene: 8. The CDR3 has 17 residues. Germline values: CDR1 MNHEY, CDR2 SMNVEV (reference sequence).

The chain has TRBV28 and TRBJ1-1; D uncertain. The CDR3 covers 14 residues. Per germline, CDR1 MDHEN and CDR2 SYDVKM. Trimming removed 10 bases from V and 0 bases from J, with 15 bases in between. DNA for the CDR3: TGTGCCACCCTACCCCACACGATGAACACTGAAGCTTTCTTT. Its translation is CATLPHTMNTEAFF.

The chain couples TRBV28 to TRBJ2-6; unclear D gene. Germline V gene sequence: CDR1 MDHEN, CDR2 SYDVKM. Deletions cut 5 bases from V and 0 bases from J, with 5 bases between. The CDR3 extends over 14 amino acids. The CDR3 nucleotides read TGTGCCAGCAGTCAGCTCTCTGGGGCCAACGTCCTGACTTTC. It codes for CASSQLSGANVLTF.

CDR3 protein: CASSRDPTGQGEAGELFF. DNA for the CDR3: TGTGCCAGCAGCCGAGACCCTACCGGACAGGGGGAGGCCGGGGAGCTGTTTTTT. V usage is TRBV4-2 and J usage is TRBJ2-2; 10 nucleotides agree with TRBD1. The junction had 14 bases not matched to a gene; V was cut back by 4 bases and J by 6 bases. The CDR3 runs 18 residues. Looked up from germline, CDR1 is LGHNA and CDR2 is YNFKEQ.

The gene calls are TRBV18 and TRBJ1-1; D is possibly TRBD1 (5 bases). With 2 bases removed from V and 1 base from J, the gap between germline ends came to 5 bases. Germline CDR1 reads KGHSH; CDR2 reads LQKENI. This CDR3 has 13 residues. CDR3 sequence reads: CASSPGANTEAFF. The CDR3 region has the DNA TGTGCCAGCTCACCAGGGGCGAACACTGAAGCTTTCTTT.

This chain connects TRBV7-8 to TRBJ1-2, with D possibly TRBD1 on 5 matching bases. The germline V gene encodes CDR1 SGHVS and CDR2 FQNEAQ. The V end was cut by 5 bases, the J end by 8 bases, with 18 bases between. The CDR3 totals 14 residues. The CDR3 nucleotides are TGTGCCAGCAGCCCACAGGACATTTCGGGAGGCTACACCTTC. Amino acid sequence: CASSPQDISGGYTF.

The chain joins TRBV9 to TRBJ1-2; TRBD1 matches 8 bases. This CDR3 region has 15 residues. V gave up 0 bases and J gave up 7 bases; unmatched junction bases: 8. CDR1 is SGDLS, CDR2 YYNGEE, per germline. The CDR3 sequence: CASSVAGQGIGGYTF. The CDR3 nucleotides read TGTGCCAGCAGCGTAGCTGGACAGGGAATAGGTGGCTACACCTTC.